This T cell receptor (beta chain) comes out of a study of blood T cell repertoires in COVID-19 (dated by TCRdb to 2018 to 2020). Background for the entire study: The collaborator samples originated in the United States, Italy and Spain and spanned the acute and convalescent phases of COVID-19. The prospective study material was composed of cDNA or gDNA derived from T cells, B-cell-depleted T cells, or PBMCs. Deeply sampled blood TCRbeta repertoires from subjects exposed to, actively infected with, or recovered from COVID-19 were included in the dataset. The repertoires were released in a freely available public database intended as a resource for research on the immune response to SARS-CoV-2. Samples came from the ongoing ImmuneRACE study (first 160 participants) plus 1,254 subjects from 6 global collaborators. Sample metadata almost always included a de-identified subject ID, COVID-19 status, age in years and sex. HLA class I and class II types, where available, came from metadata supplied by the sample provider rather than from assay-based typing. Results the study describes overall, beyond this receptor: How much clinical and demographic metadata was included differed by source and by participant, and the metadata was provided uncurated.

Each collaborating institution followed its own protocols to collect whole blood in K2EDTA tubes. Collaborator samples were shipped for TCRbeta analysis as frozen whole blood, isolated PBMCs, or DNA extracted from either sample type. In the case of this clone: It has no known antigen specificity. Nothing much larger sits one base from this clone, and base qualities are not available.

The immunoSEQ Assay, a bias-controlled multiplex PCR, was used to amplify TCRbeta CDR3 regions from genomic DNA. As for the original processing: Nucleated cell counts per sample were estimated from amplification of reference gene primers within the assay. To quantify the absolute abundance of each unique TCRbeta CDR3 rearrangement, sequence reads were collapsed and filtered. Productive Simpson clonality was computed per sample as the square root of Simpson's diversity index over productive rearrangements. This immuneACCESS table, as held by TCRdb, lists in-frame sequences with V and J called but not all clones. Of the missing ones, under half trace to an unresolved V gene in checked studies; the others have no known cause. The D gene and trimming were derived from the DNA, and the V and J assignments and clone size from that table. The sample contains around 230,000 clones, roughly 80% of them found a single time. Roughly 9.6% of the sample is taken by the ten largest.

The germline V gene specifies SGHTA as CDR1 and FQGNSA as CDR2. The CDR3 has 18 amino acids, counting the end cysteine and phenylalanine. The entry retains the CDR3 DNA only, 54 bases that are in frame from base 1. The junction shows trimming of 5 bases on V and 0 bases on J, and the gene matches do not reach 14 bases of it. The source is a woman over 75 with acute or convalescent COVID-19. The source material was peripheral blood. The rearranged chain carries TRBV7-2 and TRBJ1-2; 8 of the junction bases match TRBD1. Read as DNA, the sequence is TGTGCCAGCAGCACTCCAGGGGGCCTTGTCGGGCCTAACTATGGCTACACCTTC. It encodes CASSTPGGLVGPNYGYTF.